These 27 T cell receptor beta chains were sequenced from one sample in a study of post-analysis software for immune sequencing data. The study's findings and limits: About five TRBV segments, including TRBV5-6, TRBV5-1 and TRBV20-1, were more frequent in patients than controls.

The antigens of these receptors remain unknown. Researchers reported that TCR beta cDNA libraries carried unique molecular identifiers. TCRdb recomputed calls from the PCR reads with MiXCR, one row per CDR3 protein. The table includes around 400,000 distinct CDR3 sequences, approximately 33% detected once. The sequenced material came from blood. All receptors come from a girl between 5 and 17 years old with multiple sclerosis.

The table lists this clonotype with a few counts. The V call is TRBV12-3 or TRBV12-4, the J call TRBJ2-1; 10 bases fit TRBD1. V shed 5 bases and J 3 bases; nucleotides not matched to a gene: 22. This CDR3 contains 21 residues. DNA for the CDR3: TGTGCCAGCAGTCACCCCCGGGACAGGGGACGGATCAACTACCACTACAATGAGCAGTTCTTC. It yields the protein CASSHPRDRGRINYHYNEQFF.

This rearrangement joins TRBV12-3 or TRBV12-4 to TRBJ2-3; D call uncertain. CDR3 length: 12 amino acids. V lost 6 bases, J lost 4 bases, and 8 bases lay in between. This chain's CDR3 is CASSTVADTQYF. The CDR3 coding sequence is TGTGCCAGCAGCACTGTAGCAGATACGCAGTATTTT.

The chain couples TRBV2 to TRBJ2-4, with 15 bases that match TRBD2. V lost 10 bases and J lost 3; bases outside the gene matches: 10. Germline V CDR1 and CDR2: SNHLY, FYNNEI. The CDR3 contains 17 residues. The DNA for the CDR3 is TGTGCCACCAACGGACTAGCGGGGGGGCCGGGCAAAAACATTCAGTACTTC. Amino acids: CATNGLAGGPGKNIQYF.

The J gene is TRBJ2-7, the V gene TRBV7-9; the match to TRBD1 covers 8 bases. V was pared by 5 bases and J by 7 bases, with 7 bases of the junction left unmatched. The CDR3 extends over 13 amino acids. CDR1 SEHNR and CDR2 FQNEAQ come from the germline V gene (reference sequence). The CDR3 reads CASSPRTGSEQYF. The DNA of the CDR3 is TGTGCCAGCAGCCCACGGACAGGGAGTGAGCAGTACTTC.

This clonotype turned up a few times. One end of the junction does not line up with germline, which may come from a read error. This chain connects TRBV4-1 to TRBJ1-5; D perhaps matches TRBD1 (5 bases). The CDR3 loop spans 15 amino acids. The germline CDR1 and CDR2 sequences are MGHRA and YSYEKL. The CDR3 is CASSHLGTGNRPQHF. The CDR3 nucleotides are TGCGCCAGCAGCCACCTCGGGACGGGTAATCGGCCCCAGCATTTT.

The CDR3 nucleotides are TGTGCCAGCAGTTTAGGGCAGGGGGCCCACGAGCAGTACTTC. Its protein product is CASSLGQGAHEQYF. The V gene is TRBV12-3 or TRBV12-4, the J gene TRBJ2-7; 8 bases map to TRBD1. CDR3 length: 14 amino acids. Trimming at V came to 1 base and at J to 5 bases, leaving 4 bases not matched to a gene.

The gene calls are TRBV6-5 and TRBJ2-2; the D gene is possibly TRBD1 (6 bases). The CDR3 extends over 15 amino acids. Trimming left V 6 bases short and J 6 bases short, with 17 bases between. CDR1 and CDR2 from the germline V gene are MNHEY and SVGAGI. Here the CDR3 reads CASRSLDSDAGELFF. The CDR3 DNA follows: TGTGCCAGCAGGTCCCTGGACAGTGATGCCGGGGAGCTGTTTTTT.

The rearrangement links TRBV7-2 to TRBJ1-1, with a weak D call TRBD1 (5 bases). V was pared by 2 bases and J by 0 bases, with 13 bases between. This CDR3 contains 16 residues. CDR1 is SGHTA, CDR2 FQGNSA, per germline. The DNA for the CDR3 is TGTGCCAGCAGCTTAAGGATCGGGGGAGTGAACACTGAAGCTTTCTTT. Translation gives CASSLRIGGVNTEAFF.

The V and J genes are TRBV29-1 and TRBJ2-4; D possibly uses TRBD1 or TRBD2 (6 bases each). V shed 2 bases and J shed 9 bases, with 14 bases lying between them. The germline V gene encodes CDR1 SQVTM and CDR2 ANQGSEA. This CDR3 comprises 13 residues. CDR3 bases: TGCAGCGTTGAAAGACTCGAGGGGGGCATTCAGTACTTC. Its translation: CSVERLEGGIQYF.

The J gene is TRBJ1-2, the V gene TRBV29-1, with D maybe TRBD1 (6 bases). V lost 7 bases and J 0 bases, leaving 12 bases between the germline ends. Germline loops: CDR1 SQVTM, CDR2 ANQGSEA. The CDR3 contains 13 residues. The CDR3 sequence: CSGGDTANYGYTF. Here the CDR3 DNA reads TGCAGCGGGGGGGACACCGCTAACTATGGCTACACCTTC.

V usage is TRBV5-1 and J usage is TRBJ2-1; D remains ambiguous. The V end lost 2 bases, the J end lost 5 bases, and 26 bases lay between the germline ends. CDR3 length: 19 residues. The germline CDR1 and CDR2 sequences are SGHRS and YFSETQ. CDR3 in amino acids: CASSFKSPGPHSYDNEQFF. For the CDR3, the DNA is TGCGCCAGCAGCTTTAAGAGTCCAGGCCCGCATTCGTATGACAATGAGCAGTTCTTC.

This chain uses TRBV29-1 with TRBJ2-1; 9 bases map to TRBD2. CDR3 length: 17 residues. V lost 6 bases, J lost 3 bases, and 15 bases stayed unmatched. CDR1 is SQVTM and CDR2 is ANQGSEA in the germline V gene. The CDR3 here is CSVPLGGGARIYNEQFF. DNA of the CDR3: TGCAGCGTCCCCTTGGGCGGGGGGGCCAGAATCTACAATGAGCAGTTCTTC.

This clonotype was picked up a small number of times. The chain combines TRBV6-5 with TRBJ2-7; tentative D call: TRBD1 (6 bases). Between the trimmed V and J ends, which lost 6 bases and 1 base, there was a span of 13 bases. CDR1 and CDR2 (germline): MNHEY, SVGAGI. The CDR3 runs 14 residues. The CDR3 bases are TGTGCCAGCAGCCCCTACCAGGGGTCCTACGAGCAGTACTTC. Translated: CASSPYQGSYEQYF.

A few counts support this clonotype. V usage is TRBV10-3 and J usage is TRBJ2-7; TRBD2 might be the D (6 bases). Trimming took off 3 bases at V and 2 bases at J, with 11 bases between the two ends. There are 14 residues in the CDR3. Looked up from germline, CDR1 is ENHRY and CDR2 is SYGVKD. CDR3 nucleotides: TGTGCCATCAGTGATAAGGGCGGGGCCTACGAGCAGTACTTC. Translation gives CAISDKGGAYEQYF.

The chain carries TRBV29-1 and TRBJ1-2; a weak D match, TRBD1 (5 bases). This CDR3 is built from 15 residues. V lost 0 bases to trimming and J lost 5 bases, with 16 bases between them. The germline V gene encodes CDR1 SQVTM and CDR2 ANQGSEA. CDR3 in DNA: TGCAGCGTTGAAGATGCCCTCCGACAGCTATATGGCTACACCTTC. This encodes CSVEDALRQLYGYTF.

This clonotype is termed medium-sized (0.01 to 0.1%). This chain links TRBV7-3 with TRBJ2-1, with D possibly being TRBD1 (7 bases). V was shortened by 2 bases and J by 2 bases, with 13 bases between the two germline ends. Germline lookup yields CDR1 SGHTA and CDR2 FQGTGA. This CDR3 is 16 amino acids long. The DNA for the CDR3 is TGTGCCAGCAGCTTACAGGGGGGAAGCGCCTACAATGAGCAGTTCTTC. Its protein is CASSLQGGSAYNEQFF.

The sample holds a few counts of this clonotype. The rearrangement uses TRBV6-6 and TRBJ2-7; no reliable D call. The end of the DNA is better explained by TRBJ2-5, so the J call may be wrong. The CDR3 loop spans 13 amino acids. The germline V gene encodes CDR1 MNHNY and CDR2 SVGAGI (reference sequence). The CDR3 loop reads CASSYKGWETQYF. In DNA, the CDR3 is TGTGCCAGCAGTTACAAGGGTTGGGAGACCCAGTACTTC.

This sequence joins TRBV20-1 and TRBJ2-7; 11 bases match TRBD2. CDR3 length: 17 amino acids. V gave up 0 bases and J gave up 0 bases; unmatched junction bases: 7. Germline CDR1 reads DFQATT; CDR2 reads SNEGSKA (reference sequence). DNA for the CDR3: TGCAGTGCTAGAGAACTAGCGGGGGAACTTGGCTCCTACGAGCAGTACTTC. This translates into CSARELAGELGSYEQYF.

This clonotype was counted once. The rearrangement links TRBV4-1 to TRBJ2-1, with 10 nucleotides matching TRBD2. CDR3 length: 16 residues. Losses at the gene ends were 0 bases for V and 4 bases for J; bases not matched to a gene: 3. In germline, CDR1 is MGHRA, CDR2 YSYEKL. The CDR3 bases are TGCGCCAGCAGCCAAGAGCCAGCGGGAGGGTACAATGAGCAGTTCTTC. The encoded protein is CASSQEPAGGYNEQFF.

The chain carries TRBV20-1 and TRBJ2-7, with D possibly called TRBD1 or TRBD2 (5 bases each). CDR3 length: 12 residues. From germline, CDR1 is DFQATT and CDR2 SNEGSKA (reference sequence). V was cut by 6 bases and J by 1 base, with 10 bases left in between. CDR3 DNA sequence: TGCAGTGCCCTTGAGGGGTCCTACGAGCAGTACTTC. Protein product: CSALEGSYEQYF.

The chain links TRBV27 to TRBJ2-5; 8 bases align to TRBD2. The CDR3 covers 14 residues. Germline lookup yields CDR1 MNHEY and CDR2 SMNVEV (reference sequence). J lost 5 bases, V lost 6 bases, and 8 bases had no gene match. The CDR3 here is CASSDGGAGETQYF. CDR3 DNA sequence: TGTGCCAGCAGCGACGGGGGGGCGGGTGAGACCCAGTACTTC.

This clonotype was detected only a few times. V and J are TRBV29-1 and TRBJ2-1; D may match TRBD1 or TRBD2 (6 bases each). The CDR3 is 12 residues long. In germline, CDR1 is SQVTM, CDR2 ANQGSEA. V lost 5 bases and J 6 bases, leaving 11 bases between the germline ends. CDR3 DNA: TGCAGCGTTTCGAAGGGGGGCAATGAGCAGTTCTTC. This sequence encodes CSVSKGGNEQFF.

Concerning this clonotype: A much larger clonotype is one base distant, so this may be a read error. The rearrangement links TRBV12-3 or TRBV12-4 to TRBJ2-1, with 9 bases aligning to TRBD2. The V gene end was trimmed by 11 bases and the J gene end by 8 bases; junction bases not matched to a gene: 16. The CDR3 is made up of 15 amino acids. The CDR3 bases are TGTGCCTGCATTCTTTCAGCGGGGGGTTCGGATGAGCAGTTCTTC. This sequence encodes CACILSAGGSDEQFF.

This clonotype was seen repeatedly, ten times or more. J is TRBJ2-5 and V is TRBV7-2; 8 nucleotides align to TRBD2. With V trimmed by 3 bases and J by 5 bases, 5 bases remained unmatched. The V gene's germline CDR1 is SGHTA and CDR2 FQGNSA. The length of the CDR3 is 14 residues. The CDR3 protein is CASSFGGGRETQYF. The CDR3 coding sequence is TGTGCCAGCAGCTTCGGGGGGGGGCGGGAGACCCAGTACTTC.

V is TRBV5-1 and J is TRBJ1-1; a possible D gene is TRBD1 (6 bases). Deletions cut 1 base from V and 4 bases from J, with 14 bases between. Germline V gene data show CDR1 as SGHRS and CDR2 as YFSETQ. The CDR3 covers 15 residues. The CDR3 nucleotides are TGCGCCAGCAGCTTGACGGCCAGGGGAAGCACTGAAGCTTTCTTT. This gives the protein CASSLTARGSTEAFF.

The V and J genes are TRBV12-3 or TRBV12-4 and TRBJ1-2, with D possibly matching TRBD1 (5 bases). Trimming removed 4 bases from V and 7 bases from J, with 16 bases in between. The CDR3 sequence is 14 residues long. This CDR3 reads CASSSTQGSGGYTF. In nucleotides, the CDR3 is TGTGCCAGCAGTTCAACTCAGGGCAGTGGTGGCTACACCTTC.

The rearrangement joins TRBV6-1 to TRBJ2-7, with D unresolved. V was pared by 2 bases and J by 2 bases, with 7 bases between. The germline CDR1 and CDR2 sequences are MNHNS and SASEGT. This CDR3 has 13 amino acids. The chain's CDR3 is CASSEPVTYEQYF. The CDR3 nucleotides read TGTGCCAGCAGTGAACCCGTGACCTACGAGCAGTACTTC.